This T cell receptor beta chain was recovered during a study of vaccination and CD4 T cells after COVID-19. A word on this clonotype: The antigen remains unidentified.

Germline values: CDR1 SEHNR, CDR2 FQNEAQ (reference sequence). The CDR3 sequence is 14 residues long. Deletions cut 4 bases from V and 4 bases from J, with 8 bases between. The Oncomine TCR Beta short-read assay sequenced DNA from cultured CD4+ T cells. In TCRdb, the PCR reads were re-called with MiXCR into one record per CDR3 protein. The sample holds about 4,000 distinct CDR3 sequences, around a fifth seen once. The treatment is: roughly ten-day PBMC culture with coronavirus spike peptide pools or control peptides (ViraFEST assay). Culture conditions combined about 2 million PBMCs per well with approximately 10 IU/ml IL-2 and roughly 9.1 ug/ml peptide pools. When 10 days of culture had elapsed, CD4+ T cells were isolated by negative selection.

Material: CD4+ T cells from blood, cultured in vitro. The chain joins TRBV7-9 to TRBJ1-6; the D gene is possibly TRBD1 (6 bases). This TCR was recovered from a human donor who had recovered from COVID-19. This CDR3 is CASSSGDYNSPLHF. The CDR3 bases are TGTGCCAGCAGCTCAGGGGATTATAATTCACCCCTCCACTTT.